The entry below gives a single TCR beta chain sequence along with its context. The antigen it binds to is not known. No per-base quality is available; no much larger clone lies one base away. The record originates from a study of technical replicates of blood from several donors (dated by TCRdb to 2016 to 2017). The CDR3 spans 12 residues, from the cysteine through the phenylalanine. The kept DNA is CDR3 alone, 36 bases in frame from the first base. CDR1 and CDR2 are read off the germline V gene as MNHNS and SASEGT. Germline trimming: 6 bases from V, 6 bases from J; junction bases outside gene matches: 4. The library was generated by the immunoSEQ multiplex PCR assay. The source is immuneACCESS, and TCRdb retained only in-frame sequences with V and J called. Part of the clones is not carried over; for the studies checked, unresolved V genes explain less than half of this, and the remainder is unexplained. This sample gives about 83,000 clones in total; 85% to 95% of them show up just once. The ten largest make up around 0.22% of the sample.

The receptor chain draws on TRBV6-1 and TRBJ1-1, with 7 bases matching TRBD1. Sequenced input: T cells isolated from PBMCs. This receptor was identified in a human donor in good health. The CDR3 protein sequence reads: CASSRQGAEAFF. The base sequence is TGTGCCAGCAGCCGACAGGGCGCTGAAGCTTTCTTT.